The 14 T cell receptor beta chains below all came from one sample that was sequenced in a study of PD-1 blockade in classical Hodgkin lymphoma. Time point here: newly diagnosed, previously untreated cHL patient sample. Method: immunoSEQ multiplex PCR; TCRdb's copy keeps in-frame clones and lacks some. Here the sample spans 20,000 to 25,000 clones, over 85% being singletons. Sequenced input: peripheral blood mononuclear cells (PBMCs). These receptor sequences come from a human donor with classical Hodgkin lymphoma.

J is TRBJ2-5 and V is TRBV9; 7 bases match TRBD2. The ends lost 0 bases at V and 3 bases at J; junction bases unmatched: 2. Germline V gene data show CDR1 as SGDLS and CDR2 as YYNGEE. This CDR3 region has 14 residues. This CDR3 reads CASSVGSGEETQYF. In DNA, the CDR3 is TGTGCCAGCAGCGTAGGGAGCGGGGAAGAGACCCAGTACTTC.

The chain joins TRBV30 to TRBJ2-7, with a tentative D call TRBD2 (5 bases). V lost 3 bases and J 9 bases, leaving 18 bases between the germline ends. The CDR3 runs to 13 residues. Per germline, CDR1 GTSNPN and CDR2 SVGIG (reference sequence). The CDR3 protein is CAWRKEDTPGQYF. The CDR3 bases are TGTGCCTGGAGAAAGGAGGATACTCCGGGGCAGTACTTC.

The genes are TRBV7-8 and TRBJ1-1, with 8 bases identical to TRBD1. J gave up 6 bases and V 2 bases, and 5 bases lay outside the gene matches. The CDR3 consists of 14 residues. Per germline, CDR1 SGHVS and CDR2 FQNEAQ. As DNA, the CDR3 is TGTGCCAGCAGCTTACAGGGGGCGAGGGCTGAAGCTTTCTTT. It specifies CASSLQGARAEAFF.

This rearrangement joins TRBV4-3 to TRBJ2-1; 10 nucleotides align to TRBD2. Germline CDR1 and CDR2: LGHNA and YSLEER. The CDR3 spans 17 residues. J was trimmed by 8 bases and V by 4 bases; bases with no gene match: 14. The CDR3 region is CASSPGPRLAGIYEQFF. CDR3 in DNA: TGCGCCAGCAGCCCCGGTCCCCGACTAGCGGGTATCTATGAGCAGTTCTTC.

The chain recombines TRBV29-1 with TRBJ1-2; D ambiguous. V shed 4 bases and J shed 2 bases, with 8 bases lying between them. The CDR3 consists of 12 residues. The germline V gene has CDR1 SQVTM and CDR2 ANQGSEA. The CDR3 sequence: CSVVGGNYGYTF. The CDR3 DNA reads TGCAGCGTTGTAGGAGGGAACTATGGCTACACCTTC. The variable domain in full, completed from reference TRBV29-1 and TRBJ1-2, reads SAVISQKPSRDICQRGTSLTIQCQVDSQVTMMFWYRQQPGQSLTLIATANQGSEATYESGFVIDKFPISRPNLTFSTLTVSNMSPEDSSIYLCSVVGGNYGYTFGSGTRLTVV.

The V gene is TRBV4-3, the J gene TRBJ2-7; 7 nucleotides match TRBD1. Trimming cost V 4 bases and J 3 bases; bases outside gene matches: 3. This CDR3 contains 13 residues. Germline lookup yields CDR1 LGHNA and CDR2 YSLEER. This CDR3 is CASSRGTDYEQYF. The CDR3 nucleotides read TGCGCCAGCAGCCGGGGGACAGACTACGAGCAGTACTTC.

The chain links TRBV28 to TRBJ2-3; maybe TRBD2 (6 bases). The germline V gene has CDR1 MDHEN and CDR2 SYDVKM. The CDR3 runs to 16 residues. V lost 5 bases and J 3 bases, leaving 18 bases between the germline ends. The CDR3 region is CASSPLGGMRTDTQYF. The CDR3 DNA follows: TGTGCCAGCAGTCCACTTGGGGGGATGAGGACAGATACGCAGTATTTT.

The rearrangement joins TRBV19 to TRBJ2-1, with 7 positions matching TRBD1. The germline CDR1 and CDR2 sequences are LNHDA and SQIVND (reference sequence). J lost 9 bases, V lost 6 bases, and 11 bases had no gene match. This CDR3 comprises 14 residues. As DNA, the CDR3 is TGTGCCAGTAGCGTCGACAGGGCCTTGACTGAGCAGTTCTTC. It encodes CASSVDRALTEQFF.

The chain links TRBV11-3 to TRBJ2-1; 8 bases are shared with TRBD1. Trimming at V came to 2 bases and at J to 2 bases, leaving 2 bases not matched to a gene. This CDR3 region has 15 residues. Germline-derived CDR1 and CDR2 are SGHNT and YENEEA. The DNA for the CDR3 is TGTGCCAGCAGCTTAATACAGGGGGCCTACAATGAGCAGTTCTTC. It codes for CASSLIQGAYNEQFF. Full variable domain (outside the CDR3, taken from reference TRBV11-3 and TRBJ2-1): EAGVVQSPRYKIIEKKQPVAFWCNPISGHNTLYWYLQNLGQGPELLIRYENEEAVDDSQLPKDRFSAERLKGVDSTLKIQPAELGDSAVYLCASSLIQGAYNEQFFGPGTRLTVL.

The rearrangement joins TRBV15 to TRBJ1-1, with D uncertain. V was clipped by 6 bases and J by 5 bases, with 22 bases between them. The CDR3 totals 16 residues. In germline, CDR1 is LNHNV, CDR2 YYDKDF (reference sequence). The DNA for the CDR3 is TGTGCCACCAGTATACCAGGTTGGACGACGGGAACTGAAGCTTTCTTT. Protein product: CATSIPGWTTGTEAFF.

CDR3 residues: CASSPDTGAANTEAFF. DNA of the CDR3: TGCGCCAGCAGTCCCGATACAGGGGCTGCGAACACTGAAGCTTTCTTT. This sequence joins TRBV5-1 and TRBJ1-1, with 7 bases identical to TRBD1. This CDR3 contains 16 residues. The V segment lost 5 bases and the J segment 1 base; nucleotides outside the gene matches: 11. Per the germline V gene, CDR1 is SGHRS and CDR2 is YFSETQ. The entire variable domain, with the rest obtained from reference TRBV5-1 and TRBJ1-1, is as follows: KAGVTQTPRYLIKTRGQQVTLSCSPISGHRSVSWYQQTPGQGLQFLFEYFSETQRNKGNFPGRFSGRQFSNSRSEMNVSTLELGDSALYLCASSPDTGAANTEAFFGQGTRLTVV.

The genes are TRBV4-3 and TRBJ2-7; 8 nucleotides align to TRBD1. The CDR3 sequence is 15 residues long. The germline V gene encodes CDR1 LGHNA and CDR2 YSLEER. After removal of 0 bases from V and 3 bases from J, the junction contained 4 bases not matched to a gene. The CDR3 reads CASSQDQGAGYEQYF. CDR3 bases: TGCGCCAGCAGCCAAGACCAGGGGGCGGGCTACGAGCAGTACTTC.

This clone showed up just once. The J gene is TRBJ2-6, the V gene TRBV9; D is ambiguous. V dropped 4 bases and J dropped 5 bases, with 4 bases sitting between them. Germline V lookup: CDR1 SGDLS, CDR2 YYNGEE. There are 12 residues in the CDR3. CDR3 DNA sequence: TGTGCCAGCAGCAGGCGGGCCAACGTCCTGACTTTC. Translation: CASSRRANVLTF.

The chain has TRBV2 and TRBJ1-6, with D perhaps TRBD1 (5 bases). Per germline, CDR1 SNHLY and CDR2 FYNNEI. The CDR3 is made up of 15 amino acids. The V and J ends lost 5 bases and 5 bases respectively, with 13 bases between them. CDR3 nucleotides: TGTGCCAGCAGTTTCAAGGACATACATAATTCACCCCTCCACTTT. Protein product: CASSFKDIHNSPLHF.